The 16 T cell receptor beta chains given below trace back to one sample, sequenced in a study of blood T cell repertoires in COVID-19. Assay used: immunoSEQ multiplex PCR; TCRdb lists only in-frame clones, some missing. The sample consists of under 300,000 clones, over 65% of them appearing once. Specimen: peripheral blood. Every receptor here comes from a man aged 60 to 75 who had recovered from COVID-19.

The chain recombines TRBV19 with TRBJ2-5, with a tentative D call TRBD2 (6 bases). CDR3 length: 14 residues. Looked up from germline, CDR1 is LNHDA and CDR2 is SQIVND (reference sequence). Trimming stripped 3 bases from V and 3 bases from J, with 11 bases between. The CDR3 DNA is TGTGCCAGTAGTATCAGCCAGCGGGAAGAGACCCAGTACTTC. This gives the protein CASSISQREETQYF.

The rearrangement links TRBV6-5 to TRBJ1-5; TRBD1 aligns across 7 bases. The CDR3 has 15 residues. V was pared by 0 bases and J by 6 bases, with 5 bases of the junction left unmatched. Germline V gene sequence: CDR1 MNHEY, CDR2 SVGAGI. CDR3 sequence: CASSYSGTVRQPQHF. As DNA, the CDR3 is TGTGCCAGCAGTTACTCGGGGACAGTGCGTCAGCCCCAGCATTTT.

The DNA of the CDR3 is TGTGCCAGCAGTGATTGGGGACAGGGCGCTGGAAACACCATATATTTT. This encodes CASSDWGQGAGNTIYF. This sequence joins TRBV2 and TRBJ1-3, with 9 bases lining up with TRBD1. Germline V gives CDR1 SNHLY, CDR2 FYNNEI. The CDR3 extends over 16 amino acids. Unmatched junction bases numbered 5, after V lost 3 bases and J lost 2 bases.

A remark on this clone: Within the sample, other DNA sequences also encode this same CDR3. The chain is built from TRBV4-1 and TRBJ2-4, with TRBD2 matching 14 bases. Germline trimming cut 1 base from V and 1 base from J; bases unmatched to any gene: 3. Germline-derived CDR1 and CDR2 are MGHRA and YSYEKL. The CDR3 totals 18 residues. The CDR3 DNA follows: TGCGCCAGCAGCCAAGGACTAGCGGGGGGGCGGGCCAAAAACATTCAGTACTTC. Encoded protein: CASSQGLAGGRAKNIQYF.

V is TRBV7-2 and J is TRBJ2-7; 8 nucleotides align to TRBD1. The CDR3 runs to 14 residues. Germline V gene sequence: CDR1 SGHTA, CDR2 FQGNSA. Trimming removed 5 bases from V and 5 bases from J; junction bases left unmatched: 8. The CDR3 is CASSRRTGLHEQYF. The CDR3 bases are TGTGCCAGCAGCAGACGGACAGGGTTACACGAGCAGTACTTC.

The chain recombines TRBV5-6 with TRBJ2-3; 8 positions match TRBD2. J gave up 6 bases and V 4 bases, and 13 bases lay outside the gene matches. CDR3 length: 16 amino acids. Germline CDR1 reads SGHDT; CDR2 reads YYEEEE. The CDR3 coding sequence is TGTGCCAGCAGCGACCGATGGCGGGAGGTATGGGATACGCAGTATTTT. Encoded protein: CASSDRWREVWDTQYF.

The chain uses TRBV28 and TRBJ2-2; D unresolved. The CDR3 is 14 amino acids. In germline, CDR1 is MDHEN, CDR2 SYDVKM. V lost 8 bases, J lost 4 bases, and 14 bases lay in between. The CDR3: CASRRNQVTGELFF. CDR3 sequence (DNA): TGTGCCAGCCGACGAAATCAGGTCACCGGGGAGCTGTTTTTT.

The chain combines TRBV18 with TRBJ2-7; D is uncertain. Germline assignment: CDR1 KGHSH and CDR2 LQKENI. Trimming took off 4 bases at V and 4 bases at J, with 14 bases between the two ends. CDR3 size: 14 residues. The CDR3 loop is CASSRERYPYEQYF. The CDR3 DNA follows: TGTGCCAGCTCACGAGAGCGTTATCCATACGAGCAGTACTTC.

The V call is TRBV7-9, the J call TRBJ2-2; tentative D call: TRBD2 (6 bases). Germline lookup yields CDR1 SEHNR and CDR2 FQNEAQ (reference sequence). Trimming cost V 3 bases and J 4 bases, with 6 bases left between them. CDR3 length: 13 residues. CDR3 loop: CASSFGGTGELFF. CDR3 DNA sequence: TGTGCCAGCAGCTTCGGGGGCACCGGGGAGCTGTTTTTT.

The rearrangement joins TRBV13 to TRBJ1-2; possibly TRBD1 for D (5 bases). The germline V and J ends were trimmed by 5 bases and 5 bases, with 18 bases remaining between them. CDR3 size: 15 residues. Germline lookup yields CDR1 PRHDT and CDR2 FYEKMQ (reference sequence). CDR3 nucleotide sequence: TGTGCCAGCAGCCCCAGAAACGCGGGGGGTTATGGCTACACCTTC. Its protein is CASSPRNAGGYGYTF.

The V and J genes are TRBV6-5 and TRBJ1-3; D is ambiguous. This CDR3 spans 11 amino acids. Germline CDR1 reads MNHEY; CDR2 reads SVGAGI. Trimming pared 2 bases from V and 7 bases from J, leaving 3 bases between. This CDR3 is CASSYGNTIYF. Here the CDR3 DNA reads TGTGCCAGCAGTTACGGCAACACCATATATTTT.

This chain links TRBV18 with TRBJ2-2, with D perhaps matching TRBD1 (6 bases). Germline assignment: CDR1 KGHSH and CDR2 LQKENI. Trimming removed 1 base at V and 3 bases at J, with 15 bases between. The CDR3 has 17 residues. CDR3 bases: TGTGCCAGCTCACCACAATCCGCAGGGGATTACACCGGGGAGCTGTTTTTT. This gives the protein CASSPQSAGDYTGELFF.

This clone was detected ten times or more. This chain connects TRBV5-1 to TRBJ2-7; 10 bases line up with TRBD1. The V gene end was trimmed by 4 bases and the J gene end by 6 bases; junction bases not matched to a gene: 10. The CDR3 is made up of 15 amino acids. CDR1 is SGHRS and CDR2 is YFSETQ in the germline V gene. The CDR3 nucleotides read TGCGCCAGCAGCGCCACGGACAGGGGGAACCTCGAGCAGTACTTC. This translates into CASSATDRGNLEQYF.

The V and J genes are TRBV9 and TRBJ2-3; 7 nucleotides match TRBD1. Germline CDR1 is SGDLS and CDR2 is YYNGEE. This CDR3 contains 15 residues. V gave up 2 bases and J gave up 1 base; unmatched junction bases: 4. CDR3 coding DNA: TGTGCCAGCAGCGTCCACAGGGGCGGCACAGATACGCAGTATTTT. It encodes CASSVHRGGTDTQYF. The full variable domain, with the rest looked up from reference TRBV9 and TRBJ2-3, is DSGVTQTPKHLITATGQRVTLRCSPRSGDLSVYWYQQSLDQGLQFLIQYYNGEERAKGNILERFSAQQFPDLHSELNLSSLELGDSALYFCASSVHRGGTDTQYFGPGTRLTVL.

CDR3: CASSVDRDRGETQYF. The DNA for the CDR3 is TGTGCCAGCAGCGTGGATAGGGACAGGGGAGAGACCCAGTACTTC. This chain uses TRBV9 with TRBJ2-5, with 10 bases that match TRBD1. This CDR3 contains 15 residues. CDR1 SGDLS and CDR2 YYNGEE come from the germline V gene. The V gene end was trimmed by 2 bases and the J gene end by 4 bases; junction bases not matched to a gene: 5.

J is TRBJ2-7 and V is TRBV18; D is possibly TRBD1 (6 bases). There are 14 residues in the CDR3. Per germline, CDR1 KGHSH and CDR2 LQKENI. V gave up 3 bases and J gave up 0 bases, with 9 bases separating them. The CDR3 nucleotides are TGTGCCAGCTCACCTTTGGACAGCTCCTACGAGCAGTACTTC. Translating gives CASSPLDSSYEQYF.